One and the same sample provided the 14 T cell receptor beta chains below, sequenced in a study of blood T cells in healthy people across ages. Sample-barcoded 5' priming and a J-beta primer mix drove a second PCR of 7 to 11 cycles. TCRdb fed the 5' RACE reads into MiXCR, producing one record per CDR3 protein. The profile covers roughly 1.6 million distinct CDR3 sequences, with about 31% appearing a single time and around 11% taken by the ten largest. Sequencing was carried out using blood. The origin of the receptors is a woman younger than 45 in good health.

V is TRBV10-2 and J is TRBJ2-5; D is undetermined. The DNA end is more similar to TRBJ2-7, so the J call may be wrong. CDR1 is WSHSY and CDR2 is SAAADI in the germline V gene. The CDR3 has 14 residues. CDR3 nucleotides: TGCGCCAGCAGGGCCGAACCCGAAGGCCACGAGCAGTACTTC. Translation: CASRAEPEGHEQYF.

Notes on this clonotype: At one of its ends the junction is not consistent with the germline gene, which may arise from a read error. The gene calls are TRBV7-8 and TRBJ1-4; no definite D call. The CDR3 loop spans 14 amino acids. CDR1 is SGHVS and CDR2 is FQNEAQ in the germline V gene. In nucleotides, the CDR3 is TGTGCCAGCAGCCCATGGGCGGGTAATAAAAAACTGTTTTTT. Amino acid sequence: CASSPWAGNKKLFF.

The CDR3 DNA reads TGTGCCAGCAGTTCTGGGCCCGGCAGTTCAGATACGCAGTATTTT. Residues: CASSSGPGSSDTQYF. The chain carries TRBV12-3 or TRBV12-4 and TRBJ2-3; no firm D call. The V gene lost 4 bases and the J gene lost 4 bases, with 15 bases spanning the gap. The CDR3 is 15 amino acids.

This chain connects TRBV9 to TRBJ2-1; 13 positions agree with TRBD2. The CDR3 totals 15 residues. V shed 4 bases, J shed 8 bases, and the junction held 6 bases outside the gene matches. The V gene's germline CDR1 is SGDLS and CDR2 YYNGEE. The chain's CDR3 is CASSTSGGARDEQFF. In DNA, the CDR3 is TGTGCCAGCAGCACTAGCGGGGGGGCTCGCGATGAGCAGTTCTTC. The full variable domain, rest sourced from reference TRBV9 and TRBJ2-1, is DSGVTQTPKHLITATGQRVTLRCSPRSGDLSVYWYQQSLDQGLQFLIQYYNGEERAKGNILERFSAQQFPDLHSELNLSSLELGDSALYFCASSTSGGARDEQFFGPGTRLTVL.

The chain uses TRBV20-1 and TRBJ1-2; 9 nucleotides line up with TRBD1. The CDR3 length is 14 residues. The germline CDR1 and CDR2 sequences are DFQATT and SNEGSKA (reference sequence). Trimming cost V 5 bases and J 2 bases; bases outside gene matches: 6. Here the CDR3 reads CSAATGTGNYGYTF. In DNA, the CDR3 is TGCAGTGCTGCTACCGGGACAGGGAACTATGGCTACACCTTC.

This chain uses TRBV27 with TRBJ1-6; D ambiguous. The CDR3 is 16 residues long. The V gene lost 3 bases and the J gene lost 2 bases, with 11 bases spanning the gap. Per germline, CDR1 MNHEY and CDR2 SMNVEV (reference sequence). CDR3 DNA sequence: TGTGCCAGCAGTTTCGCCGCGGGCGCCTATAATTCACCCCTCCACTTT. Amino acids: CASSFAAGAYNSPLHF.

The V call is TRBV6-6, the J call TRBJ2-1, with TRBD1 identical over 7 bases. This CDR3 is 17 amino acids long. Per the germline V gene, CDR1 is MNHNY and CDR2 is SVGAGI (reference sequence). V shed 8 bases and J 0 bases; nucleotides not matched to a gene: 13. CDR3 amino acids: CASSTPGQPSSYNEQFF. As DNA, the CDR3 is TGTGCCAGCTCTACTCCGGGACAGCCTAGCTCCTACAATGAGCAGTTCTTC.

The rearrangement joins TRBV3-1 to TRBJ1-1; D is possibly TRBD1 (5 bases). The germline V gene has CDR1 LGHDT and CDR2 YNNKEL (reference sequence). The CDR3 extends over 15 amino acids. V was trimmed by 3 bases and J by 8 bases, leaving 19 bases between them. The CDR3 loop reads CASSHLLDTGGEAFF. The CDR3 DNA is TGTGCCAGCAGCCACCTATTGGACACGGGTGGGGAAGCTTTCTTT. Drawing the rest from reference TRBV3-1 and TRBJ1-1, the complete variable domain is DTAVSQTPKYLVTQMGNDKSIKCEQNLGHDTMYWYKQDSKKFLKIMFSYNNKELIINETVPNRFSPKSPDKAHLNLHINSLELGDSAVYFCASSHLLDTGGEAFFGQGTRLTVV.

The V and J genes are TRBV20-1 and TRBJ2-5, with D unresolved. V dropped 4 bases and J dropped 11 bases, with 14 bases sitting between them. The CDR3 contains 11 residues. The germline CDR1 and CDR2 sequences are DFQATT and SNEGSKA (reference sequence). In DNA, the CDR3 is TGCAGTGCTACGCTGATGGACGGGCAGTACTTC. It specifies CSATLMDGQYF.

This chain uses TRBV2 with TRBJ2-5; D may be TRBD1 (5 bases). The CDR3 is 14 amino acids. CDR1 and CDR2 from the germline V gene are SNHLY and FYNNEI. V was shortened by 4 bases and J by 3 bases, with 12 bases between the two germline ends. CDR3 residues: CASSAQGSKETQYF. As DNA, the CDR3 is TGTGCCAGCAGTGCCCAGGGAAGCAAAGAGACCCAGTACTTC.

This clonotype was observed many times. The DNA of the CDR3 is TGTGCCAGCAGCTTAAATCGAGAGACCCAGTACTTC. This codes for CASSLNRETQYF. The rearrangement joins TRBV7-9 to TRBJ2-5; D gene uncertain. V was pared by 2 bases and J by 4 bases, with 5 bases between. From germline, CDR1 is SEHNR and CDR2 FQNEAQ (reference sequence). The CDR3 contains 12 residues.

The CDR3 DNA reads TGTGCCAGCAGCCAAGATATGGGGTCGTACTATGGCTACACCTTC. Amino acid sequence: CASSQDMGSYYGYTF. J is TRBJ1-2 and V is TRBV3-1; no clear D gene. The CDR3 totals 15 residues. Germline lookup yields CDR1 LGHDT and CDR2 YNNKEL (reference sequence). V was trimmed by 0 bases and J by 3 bases, leaving 11 bases between them.

This clonotype was counted a few times. The J gene is TRBJ2-1, the V gene TRBV6-5; D is undetermined. Germline-derived CDR1 and CDR2 are MNHEY and SVGAGI. Trimming stripped 7 bases from V and 2 bases from J, with 9 bases between. This CDR3 contains 13 residues. CDR3 nucleotides: TGTGCCAGCATTGGCCTGGCCTACAATGAGCAGTTCTTC. Translation gives CASIGLAYNEQFF.

This clonotype was recorded at least ten times. This chain uses TRBV20-1 with TRBJ2-5; TRBD2 matches at 8 bases. This CDR3 is built from 18 residues. J gave up 4 bases and V 1 base, and 17 bases lay outside the gene matches. Germline V gene lookup returns CDR1 DFQATT and CDR2 SNEGSKA (reference sequence). The CDR3 protein is CSARVAGSAGARGETQYF. CDR3 bases: TGCAGTGCTAGAGTCGCGGGATCAGCGGGGGCCCGTGGAGAGACCCAGTACTTC.